One and the same sample provided the 8 T cell receptor beta chains below, sequenced in a study of T cells in localized non-small cell lung cancer. TCRdb's table, derived via immunoSEQ multiplex PCR, lists solely in-frame clones and lacks some. The sample has some 64,000 clones, 75% to 85% seen once. Sequences were derived from PBMCs, sampled before any cancer treatment. Source of these receptors: a man aged 40-75 years with stage II lung adenocarcinoma.

This chain links TRBV7-2 with TRBJ2-2; D not resolved. Germline V CDR1 and CDR2: SGHTA, FQGNSA. This CDR3 region has 15 residues. V dropped 1 base and J dropped 6 bases, with 12 bases sitting between them. CDR3 DNA sequence: TGTGCCAGCAGCTTAGTTTCATCTTCTCCCGGGGAGCTGTTTTTT. This encodes CASSLVSSSPGELFF.

The V and J genes are TRBV30 and TRBJ2-1; 7 bases line up with TRBD2. Germline trimming cut 0 bases from V and 3 bases from J; bases unmatched to any gene: 5. The CDR3 covers 15 residues. Looked up from germline, CDR1 is GTSNPN and CDR2 is SVGIG (reference sequence). The CDR3 DNA is TGTGCCTGGAGTGTCGGGACTACATACTACAATGAGCAGTTCTTC. Amino acid sequence: CAWSVGTTYYNEQFF.

The CDR3 region is CASSQGQGTYEQYF. Here the CDR3 DNA reads TGCGCCAGCAGCCAGGGACAGGGAACCTACGAGCAGTACTTC. The chain uses TRBV4-1 and TRBJ2-7, with TRBD1 matching over 9 bases. CDR1 and CDR2 from the germline V gene are MGHRA and YSYEKL. The trim removed 3 bases at V and 2 bases at J, leaving 2 bases unmatched. The CDR3 totals 14 residues.

The CDR3 region has the DNA TGTGCCAGCTCACCGGGACCTCCAGGCGCTGAAGCTTTCTTT. Its translation: CASSPGPPGAEAFF. The genes are TRBV18 and TRBJ1-1; weak D call: TRBD1 (5 bases). The germline gives CDR1 KGHSH, CDR2 LQKENI. Deletions cut 3 bases from V and 6 bases from J, with 14 bases between. The CDR3 is 14 residues long. The entire variable domain, with the rest obtained from reference TRBV18 and TRBJ1-1, is as follows: NAGVMQNPRHLVRRRGQEARLRCSPMKGHSHVYWYRQLPEEGLKFMVYLQKENIIDESGMPKERFSAEFPKEGPSILRIQQVVRGDSAAYFCASSPGPPGAEAFFGQGTRLTVV.

The V gene is TRBV6-6, the J gene TRBJ1-2; TRBD1 matches 11 bases. The CDR3 runs to 14 residues. The germline V gene encodes CDR1 MNHNY and CDR2 SVGAGI (reference sequence). With 8 bases clipped from V and 5 bases from J, the junction kept 7 bases outside the gene matches. CDR3 sequence: CASLDRDRGYGYTF. The CDR3 bases are TGTGCCAGCTTAGACCGGGACAGGGGGTATGGCTACACCTTC.

Judged by abundance, this clone is medium-sized. This chain connects TRBV10-3 to TRBJ1-1; 9 bases agree with TRBD1. Looked up from germline, CDR1 is ENHRY and CDR2 is SYGVKD. The CDR3 extends over 13 amino acids. V lost 11 bases to trimming and J lost 10 bases; unmatched junction nucleotides: 14. The CDR3 protein is CAVGAGTGKIAFF. The CDR3 DNA is TGTGCCGTAGGGGCAGGGACAGGGAAGATAGCTTTCTTT.

The chain joins TRBV7-9 to TRBJ1-1; D is perhaps TRBD1 (5 bases). The CDR3 has 12 amino acids. Trimming took off 8 bases at V and 3 bases at J, with 10 bases between the two ends. CDR1 is SEHNR and CDR2 is FQNEAQ in the germline V gene (reference sequence). In nucleotides, the CDR3 is TGTGCCAGCCGGTCGACAGACACTGAAGCTTTCTTT. Its translation: CASRSTDTEAFF.

V and J are TRBV12-5 and TRBJ2-1, with D perhaps matching TRBD2 (6 bases). V shed 0 bases and J shed 2 bases, with 14 bases lying between them. Per the germline V gene, CDR1 is LGHNT and CDR2 is FRNRAP. The CDR3 consists of 17 residues. CDR3: CASGLVSVGRTYNEQFF. CDR3 nucleotides: TGTGCTAGTGGTTTGGTATCCGTGGGGAGGACCTACAATGAGCAGTTCTTC. The full variable domain, its missing parts supplied by reference TRBV12-5 and TRBJ2-1, is DARVTQTPRHKVTEMGQEVTMRCQPILGHNTVFWYRQTMMQGLELLAYFRNRAPLDDSGMPKDRFSAEMPDATLATLKIQPSEPRDSAVYFCASGLVSVGRTYNEQFFGPGTRLTVL.